One and the same sample provided the 16 T cell receptor beta chains below, sequenced in a study of beta chain features in type 1 diabetes. As every portion of the isolated RNA was reverse transcribed, the sequencing read expressed TCRB transcripts. Assay used: immunoSEQ multiplex PCR; TCRdb lists only in-frame clones, some missing. This table holds roughly 290,000 clones, about 7.8% found once. The sequenced material came from central memory CD4+ T cells from blood. All receptors derive from a woman aged 18-30 years in good health.

The chain recombines TRBV2 with TRBJ2-1; a weak D match, TRBD2 (5 bases). Trimming took off 7 bases at V and 5 bases at J, with 12 bases between the two ends. CDR1 is SNHLY, CDR2 FYNNEI, per germline. This CDR3 region has 13 residues. CDR3 loop: CASTTGYDNEQFF. CDR3 DNA: TGTGCCAGCACCACGGGGTACGACAATGAGCAGTTCTTC. Filled out from reference TRBV2 and TRBJ2-1, the complete variable domain reads EPEVTQTPSHQVTQMGQEVILRCVPISNHLYFYWYRQILGQKVEFLVSFYNNEISEKSEIFDDQFSVERPDGSNFTLKIRSTKLEDSAMYFCASTTGYDNEQFFGPGTRLTVL.

The gene calls are TRBV10-3 and TRBJ1-3, with TRBD1 as a possible D gene (5 bases). This CDR3 has 15 residues. V shed 4 bases and J shed 0 bases, with 10 bases lying between them. CDR1 is ENHRY and CDR2 is SYGVKD in the germline V gene. In DNA, the CDR3 is TGTGCCATCAGTGTTGGGGGTCCCTCTGGAAACACCATATATTTT. It is translated as CAISVGGPSGNTIYF.

The chain has TRBV11-2 and TRBJ2-7; TRBD1 agrees at 8 bases. The CDR3 sequence is 15 residues long. The germline gives CDR1 SGHAT, CDR2 FQNNGV. V was clipped by 5 bases and J by 2 bases; unmatched bases: 8. CDR3 sequence reads: CASSIGTGGAYEQYF. The CDR3 coding sequence is TGTGCCAGCAGCATAGGGACAGGAGGAGCCTACGAGCAGTACTTC.

The rearrangement uses TRBV6-5 and TRBJ1-2; TRBD1 agrees at 8 bases. The CDR3 runs to 15 residues. Looked up from germline, CDR1 is MNHEY and CDR2 is SVGAGI. The J segment lost 4 bases and the V segment lost 2 bases, leaving 6 bases of the junction unmatched. The CDR3 loop is CASSYGQGAVYGYTF. The CDR3 bases are TGTGCCAGCAGTTACGGGCAGGGGGCTGTCTATGGCTACACCTTC.

This clone was found many times. DNA of the CDR3: TGTGCCAGCTCACCAACGGTTCCCTACGAGCAGTACTTC. Translating gives CASSPTVPYEQYF. The chain links TRBV18 to TRBJ2-7; D uncertain. The CDR3 runs to 13 residues. Trimming left V 2 bases short and J 2 bases short, with 7 bases between. Per the germline V gene, CDR1 is KGHSH and CDR2 is LQKENI.

Only a few counts were recorded for this clone. This chain joins TRBV7-2 and TRBJ2-1, with 9 bases aligning to TRBD1. There are 15 residues in the CDR3. The V gene end was trimmed by 6 bases and the J gene end by 1 base; junction bases not matched to a gene: 4. CDR1 is SGHTA, CDR2 FQGNSA, per germline. CDR3 region: CASSRDRGSYNEQFF. In DNA form, the CDR3 reads TGTGCCAGCAGTCGAGACAGGGGGTCCTACAATGAGCAGTTCTTC.

V and J are TRBV4-2 and TRBJ2-1; TRBD2 aligns across 9 bases. The V segment lost 1 base and the J segment 7 bases; nucleotides outside the gene matches: 5. Germline-derived CDR1 and CDR2 are LGHNA and YNFKEQ. This CDR3 is 15 amino acids long. Here the CDR3 reads CASSQGTSVGNEQFF. DNA of the CDR3: TGTGCCAGCAGCCAAGGGACTAGCGTGGGGAATGAGCAGTTCTTC.

The chain employs TRBV6-6 and TRBJ1-6; possibly TRBD1 for D (5 bases). V lost 3 bases and J 5 bases, leaving 11 bases between the germline ends. Germline CDR1 reads MNHNY; CDR2 reads SVGAGI (reference sequence). The CDR3 has 15 amino acids. The CDR3 DNA reads as TGTGCCAGCAGTTATGAAGGGACGGATAATTCACCCCTCCACTTT. As protein: CASSYEGTDNSPLHF.

This rearrangement joins TRBV7-3 to TRBJ2-1, with 7 nucleotides matching TRBD1. Germline V CDR1 and CDR2: SGHTA, FQGTGA. CDR3 length: 15 residues. V lost 5 bases to trimming and J lost 1 base; unmatched junction nucleotides: 5. CDR3 amino acids: CASSPEGASYNEQFF. CDR3 nucleotide sequence: TGTGCCAGCAGCCCTGAGGGGGCTTCCTACAATGAGCAGTTCTTC.

This clone appeared many times. This chain links TRBV18 with TRBJ2-7; 7 bases match TRBD2. CDR3 size: 16 residues. In germline, CDR1 is KGHSH, CDR2 LQKENI. The junction had 7 bases not matched to a gene; V was cut back by 2 bases and J by 0 bases. This chain's CDR3 is CASSPGIGRSSYEQYF. CDR3 DNA sequence: TGTGCCAGCTCACCAGGAATCGGGAGGAGCTCCTACGAGCAGTACTTC. Full variable domain (rest looked up from reference TRBV18 and TRBJ2-7): NAGVMQNPRHLVRRRGQEARLRCSPMKGHSHVYWYRQLPEEGLKFMVYLQKENIIDESGMPKERFSAEFPKEGPSILRIQQVVRGDSAAYFCASSPGIGRSSYEQYFGPGTRLTVT.

The rearrangement links TRBV13 to TRBJ2-3; 10 bases map to TRBD1. V was clipped by 4 bases and J by 7 bases; unmatched bases: 11. The CDR3 extends over 16 amino acids. Germline V lookup: CDR1 PRHDT, CDR2 FYEKMQ (reference sequence). Here the CDR3 reads CASSSDRGHELNTQYF. The CDR3 DNA reads TGTGCCAGCAGCTCCGACAGGGGGCACGAACTCAATACGCAGTATTTT.

This clone came up many times. The gene calls are TRBV29-1 and TRBJ2-2; D is ambiguous. The germline gives CDR1 SQVTM, CDR2 ANQGSEA. V was clipped by 7 bases and J by 5 bases, with 8 bases between them. CDR3 length equals 11 residues. Written as DNA, the CDR3 is TGCAGCGCCCGGTGGACCGGGGAGCTGTTTTTT. The encoded protein is CSARWTGELFF.

The J gene is TRBJ1-2, the V gene TRBV7-2; 10 bases agree with TRBD1. The CDR3 spans 14 residues. Per germline, CDR1 SGHTA and CDR2 FQGNSA. V shed 3 bases, J shed 5 bases, and the junction held 3 bases outside the gene matches. CDR3 residues: CASSLGQGKYGYTF. CDR3 nucleotide sequence: TGTGCCAGCAGCTTGGGACAGGGGAAGTATGGCTACACCTTC.

The chain is built from TRBV6-6 and TRBJ2-2, with D possibly TRBD2 on 5 matching bases. Germline CDR1 is MNHNY and CDR2 is SVGAGI (reference sequence). The CDR3 extends over 13 amino acids. Deletions cut 8 bases from V and 4 bases from J, with 11 bases between. DNA for the CDR3: TGTGCCAGCCGGAGGACGGCCACCGGGGAGCTGTTTTTT. Translated, it gives CASRRTATGELFF.

The V call is TRBV27, the J call TRBJ1-2; TRBD1 aligns across 10 bases. Trimming at V came to 1 base and at J to 4 bases, leaving 9 bases not matched to a gene. The germline gives CDR1 MNHEY, CDR2 SMNVEV (reference sequence). The CDR3 is 17 residues long. The CDR3 sequence is CASSLWGRDRGGYGYTF. CDR3 nucleotides: TGTGCCAGCAGTTTATGGGGTCGGGACAGGGGTGGCTATGGCTACACCTTC.

This clone was detected many times. The rearrangement links TRBV10-3 to TRBJ1-1, with D possibly matching TRBD1 (5 bases). V lost 6 bases and J 0 bases, leaving 11 bases between the germline ends. There are 14 residues in the CDR3. Germline V gives CDR1 ENHRY, CDR2 SYGVKD. The CDR3 sequence is CAIRDMLMNTEAFF. The CDR3 coding sequence is TGTGCCATCAGGGACATGCTCATGAACACTGAAGCTTTCTTT.